One and the same sample provided the 12 T cell receptor beta chains below, sequenced in a study of identical twins. TCRdb used MiXCR to reprocess the 5' RACE reads, holding one entry per CDR3 protein. Among more than 1.5 million distinct CDR3 sequences listed, 25% to 35% were seen once. The sequenced sample consisted of cord blood. These receptors were taken from a newborn girl in good health.

This clonotype came up once. The junction differs from germline at one of its ends, possibly a read error. The chain is built from TRBV11-2 and TRBJ2-3, with TRBD2 matching over 12 bases. This CDR3 has 19 residues. The germline CDR1 and CDR2 sequences are SGHAT and FQNNGV. CDR3 region: CASSLDPPGLAGGADTRYF. The DNA of the CDR3 is TGTGCCAGCAGCTTAGATCCCCCGGGGCTAGCGGGGGGGGCAGATACGCGGTATTTT.

The J gene is TRBJ2-5, the V gene TRBV19, with TRBD1 as a possible D gene (6 bases). From germline, CDR1 is LNHDA and CDR2 SQIVND (reference sequence). The CDR3 has 16 residues. Trimming stripped 6 bases from V and 5 bases from J, with 22 bases between. CDR3 loop: CASSRQVSSGQETQYF. The DNA for the CDR3 is TGTGCCAGTAGCCGCCAAGTCTCATCAGGACAGGAGACCCAGTACTTC.

The sample holds many counts of this clonotype. The junction shows a germline mismatch at one end, possibly a read error. The chain links TRBV5-1 to TRBJ1-2; tentative D call: TRBD1 (6 bases). In germline, CDR1 is SGHRS, CDR2 YFSETQ. There are 14 residues in the CDR3. The CDR3 DNA reads as TGTGCCAGCAGCCCGACAGGTTCTAACTATGGCTACACCTTC. It is translated as CASSPTGSNYGYTF.

The sample holds a few counts of this clonotype. The chain couples TRBV20-1 to TRBJ2-3, with TRBD2 matching 14 bases. The germline V gene has CDR1 DFQATT and CDR2 SNEGSKA (reference sequence). V shed 6 bases and J 5 bases; nucleotides not matched to a gene: 4. CDR3 length equals 14 residues. In DNA, the CDR3 is TGCAGTGCCGTGACTAGCGGGGGGGGAGATACGCAGTATTTT. Amino acid sequence: CSAVTSGGGDTQYF.

This clonotype has a handful of counts. As DNA, the CDR3 is TGTGCCAGCAGTCGTACCGGGACATCAGCCTACAATGAGCAGTTCTTC. Translating gives CASSRTGTSAYNEQFF. V and J are TRBV12-3 or TRBV12-4 and TRBJ2-1, with D perhaps matching TRBD1 (6 bases). This CDR3 contains 16 residues. The V end was cut by 5 bases, the J end by 2 bases, with 16 bases between.

This rearrangement joins TRBV5-1 to TRBJ2-3; 8 positions match TRBD2. V trimming: 0 bases; J trimming: 2 bases; junction bases outside the gene matches: 5. The germline V gene encodes CDR1 SGHRS and CDR2 YFSETQ. This CDR3 is 16 amino acids long. CDR3 nucleotides: TGCGCCAGCAGCTTGGCACCGGGAGGGTACACAGATACGCAGTATTTT. Its translation: CASSLAPGGYTDTQYF.

The chain couples TRBV7-6 to TRBJ2-7; a weak D match, TRBD1 (6 bases). V lost 1 base to trimming and J lost 7 bases, with 20 bases between them. The CDR3 is 16 residues long. Germline CDR1 is SGHVS and CDR2 is FNYEAQ. CDR3 DNA: TGTGCCAGCAGCTTAGTCCCCTTTGGACAGTTCAATGAGCAGTACTTC. Residues: CASSLVPFGQFNEQYF.

Only a few counts were recorded for this clonotype. V and J are TRBV20-1 and TRBJ1-4; D unclear. The length of the CDR3 is 15 residues. V was pared by 3 bases and J by 0 bases, with 11 bases between. Germline-derived CDR1 and CDR2 are DFQATT and SNEGSKA (reference sequence). Here the CDR3 DNA reads TGCAGTGCTAGTTCCTTGCAGTCAACTAATGAAAAACTGTTTTTT. This codes for CSASSLQSTNEKLFF.

This clonotype was observed a few times. The chain carries TRBV6-6 and TRBJ2-1; perhaps TRBD2 as D (5 bases). CDR1 is MNHNY, CDR2 SVGAGI, per germline (reference sequence). The CDR3 spans 14 residues. Trimming cost V 7 bases and J 3 bases, with 13 bases left between them. The CDR3 protein is CASIISSNYNEQFF. The CDR3 coding sequence is TGTGCCAGCATCATATCTAGCAACTACAATGAGCAGTTCTTC.

This clonotype was seen more than once but under ten times. V usage is TRBV2 and J usage is TRBJ1-2, with 11 bases lining up with TRBD1. Germline lookup yields CDR1 SNHLY and CDR2 FYNNEI. Unmatched junction bases numbered 6, after V lost 2 bases and J lost 7 bases. The length of the CDR3 is 15 residues. CDR3 DNA sequence: TGTGCCAGCAGTGAATTCGGGACAGGGGGGTCTGGCTACACCTTC. Its protein product is CASSEFGTGGSGYTF.

This clonotype was counted only a few times. The chain recombines TRBV10-3 with TRBJ2-2; no clear D. CDR3 size: 13 residues. The germline CDR1 and CDR2 sequences are ENHRY and SYGVKD. V shed 6 bases and J shed 1 base, with 6 bases lying between them. The CDR3 sequence is CAIRRQNTGELFF. The CDR3 DNA is TGTGCCATCAGGCGGCAGAACACCGGGGAGCTGTTTTTT.

The V call is TRBV20-1, the J call TRBJ2-4, with 9 bases aligning to TRBD2. The J call is uncertain, as TRBJ2-7 better fits the DNA end. Germline V lookup: CDR1 DFQATT, CDR2 SNEGSKA (reference sequence). The CDR3 sequence is 14 residues long. CDR3 region: CSARTASGNYEQYF. The CDR3, as DNA: TGCAGTGCTAGAACCGCTAGCGGGAACTACGAGCAGTACTTC.